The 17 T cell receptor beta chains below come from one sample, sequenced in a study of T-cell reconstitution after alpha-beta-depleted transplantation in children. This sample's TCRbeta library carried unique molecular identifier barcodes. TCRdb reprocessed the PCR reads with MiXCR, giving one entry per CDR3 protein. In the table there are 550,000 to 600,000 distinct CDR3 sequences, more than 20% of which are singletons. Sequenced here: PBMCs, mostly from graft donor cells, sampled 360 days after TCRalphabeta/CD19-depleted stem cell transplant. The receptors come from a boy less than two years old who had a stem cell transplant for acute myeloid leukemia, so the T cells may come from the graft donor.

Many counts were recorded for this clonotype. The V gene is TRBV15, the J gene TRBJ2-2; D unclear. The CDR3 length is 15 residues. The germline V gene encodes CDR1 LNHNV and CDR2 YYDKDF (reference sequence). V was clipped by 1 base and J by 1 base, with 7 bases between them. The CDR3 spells CATSRGPGNTGELFF. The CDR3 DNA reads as TGTGCCACCAGCAGAGGGCCGGGGAACACCGGGGAGCTGTTTTTT.

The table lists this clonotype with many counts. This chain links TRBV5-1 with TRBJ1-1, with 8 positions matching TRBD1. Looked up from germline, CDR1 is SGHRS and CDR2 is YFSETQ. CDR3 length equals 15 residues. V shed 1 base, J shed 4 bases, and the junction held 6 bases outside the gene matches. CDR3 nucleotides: TGCGCCAGCAGCTTGAGGACAGGGAAGAGCACTGAAGCTTTCTTT. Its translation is CASSLRTGKSTEAFF.

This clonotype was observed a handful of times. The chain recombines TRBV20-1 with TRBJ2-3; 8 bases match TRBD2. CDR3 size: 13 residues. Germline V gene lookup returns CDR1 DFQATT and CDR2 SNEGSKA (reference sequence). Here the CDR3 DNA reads TGCAGCCCCGGGACTAGGGGCACAGATACGCAGTATTTT. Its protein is CSPGTRGTDTQYF.

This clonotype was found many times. CDR3 sequence reads: CSAMVGAEAFF. DNA for the CDR3: TGCAGTGCTATGGTGGGGGCTGAAGCTTTCTTT. This chain uses TRBV20-1 with TRBJ1-1; possibly TRBD1 for D (5 bases). In germline, CDR1 is DFQATT, CDR2 SNEGSKA (reference sequence). The CDR3 runs to 11 residues. V dropped 4 bases and J dropped 6 bases, with 9 bases sitting between them.

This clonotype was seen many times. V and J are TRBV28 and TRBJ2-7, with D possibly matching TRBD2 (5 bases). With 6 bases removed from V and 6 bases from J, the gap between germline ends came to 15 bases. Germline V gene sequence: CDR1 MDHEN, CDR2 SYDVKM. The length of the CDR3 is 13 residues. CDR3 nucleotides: TGTGCCAGCAGCCCCGCCGAGGGTTTCGAGCAGTACGTC. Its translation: CASSPAEGFEQYV.

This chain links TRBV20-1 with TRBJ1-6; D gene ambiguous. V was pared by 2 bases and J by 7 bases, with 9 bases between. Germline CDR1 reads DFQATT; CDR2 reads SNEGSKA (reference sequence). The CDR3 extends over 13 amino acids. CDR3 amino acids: CSARSLLNSPLHF. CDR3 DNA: TGCAGTGCTAGATCTCTCCTCAATTCACCCCTCCACTTT.

CDR3 region: CASSQVGDFSYEQYF. The CDR3 region has the DNA TGCGCCAGCAGCCAAGTAGGGGACTTCTCCTACGAGCAGTACTTC. The V gene is TRBV4-3, the J gene TRBJ2-7; possible D gene TRBD2, 6 bases. This CDR3 region has 15 residues. The V end lost 1 base, the J end lost 0 bases, and 10 bases lay between the germline ends. Germline values: CDR1 LGHNA, CDR2 YSLEER.

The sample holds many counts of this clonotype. The CDR3 loop reads CASSQRTSGGWAYNEQFF. In DNA, the CDR3 is TGTGCCAGCAGCCAACGGACTAGCGGGGGGTGGGCCTACAATGAGCAGTTCTTC. The V and J genes are TRBV3-1 and TRBJ2-1; TRBD2 aligns across 14 bases. This CDR3 contains 18 residues. Germline V CDR1 and CDR2: LGHDT, YNNKEL (reference sequence). Losses at the gene ends were 2 bases for V and 2 bases for J; bases not matched to a gene: 5.

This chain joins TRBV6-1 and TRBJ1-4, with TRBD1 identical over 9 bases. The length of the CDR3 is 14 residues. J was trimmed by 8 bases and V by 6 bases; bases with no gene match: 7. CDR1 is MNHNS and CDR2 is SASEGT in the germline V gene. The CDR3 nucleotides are TGTGCCAGCAGCTCCGGGACAGGGAACGAAAAACTGTTTTTT. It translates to CASSSGTGNEKLFF.

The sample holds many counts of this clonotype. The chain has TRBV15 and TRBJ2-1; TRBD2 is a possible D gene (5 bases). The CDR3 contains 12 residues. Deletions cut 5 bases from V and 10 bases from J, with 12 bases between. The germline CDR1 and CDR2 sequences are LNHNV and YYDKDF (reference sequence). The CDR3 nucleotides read TGTGCCACCAGCGGACGGGAAATGGAGCAGTTCTTC. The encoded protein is CATSGREMEQFF.

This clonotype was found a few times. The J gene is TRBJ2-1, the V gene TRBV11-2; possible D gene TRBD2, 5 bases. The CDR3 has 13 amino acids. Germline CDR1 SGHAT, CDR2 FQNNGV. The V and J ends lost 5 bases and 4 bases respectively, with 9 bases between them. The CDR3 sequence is CASSRTAYNEQFF. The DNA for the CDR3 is TGTGCCAGCAGCCGGACTGCATACAATGAGCAGTTCTTC. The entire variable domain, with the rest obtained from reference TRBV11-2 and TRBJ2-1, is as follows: EAGVAQSPRYKIIEKRQSVAFWCNPISGHATLYWYQQILGQGPKLLIQFQNNGVVDDSQLPKDRFSAERLKGVDSTLKIQPAKLEDSAVYLCASSRTAYNEQFFGPGTRLTVL.

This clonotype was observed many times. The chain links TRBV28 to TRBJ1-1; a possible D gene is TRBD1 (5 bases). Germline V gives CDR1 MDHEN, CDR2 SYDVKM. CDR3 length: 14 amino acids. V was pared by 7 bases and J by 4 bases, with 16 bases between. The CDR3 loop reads CASNGGESGTEAFF. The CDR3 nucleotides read TGTGCCAGCAATGGGGGGGAGAGCGGCACTGAAGCTTTCTTT.

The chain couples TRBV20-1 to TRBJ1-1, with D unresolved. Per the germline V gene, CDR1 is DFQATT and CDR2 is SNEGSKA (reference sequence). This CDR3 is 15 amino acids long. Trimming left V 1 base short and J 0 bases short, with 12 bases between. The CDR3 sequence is CSARGAESMNTEAFF. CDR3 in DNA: TGCAGTGCTAGAGGGGCAGAATCCATGAACACTGAAGCTTTCTTT.

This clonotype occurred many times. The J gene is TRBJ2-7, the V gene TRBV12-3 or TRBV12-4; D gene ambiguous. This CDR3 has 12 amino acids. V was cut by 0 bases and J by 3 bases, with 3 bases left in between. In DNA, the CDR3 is TGTGCCAGCAGTTTAGCGGTCTACGAGCAGTACTTC. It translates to CASSLAVYEQYF.

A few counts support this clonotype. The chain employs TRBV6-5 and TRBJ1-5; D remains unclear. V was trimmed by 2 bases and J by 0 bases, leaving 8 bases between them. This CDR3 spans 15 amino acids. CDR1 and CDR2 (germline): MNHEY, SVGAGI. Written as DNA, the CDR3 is TGTGCCAGCAGTTACAGGGCGTATAGCAATCAGCCCCAGCATTTT. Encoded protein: CASSYRAYSNQPQHF.

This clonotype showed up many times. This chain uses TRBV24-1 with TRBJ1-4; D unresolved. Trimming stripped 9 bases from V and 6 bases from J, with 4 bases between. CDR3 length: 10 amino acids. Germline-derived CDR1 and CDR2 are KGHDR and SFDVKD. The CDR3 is CATGDEKLFF. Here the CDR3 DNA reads TGTGCCACCGGCGATGAAAAACTGTTTTTT.

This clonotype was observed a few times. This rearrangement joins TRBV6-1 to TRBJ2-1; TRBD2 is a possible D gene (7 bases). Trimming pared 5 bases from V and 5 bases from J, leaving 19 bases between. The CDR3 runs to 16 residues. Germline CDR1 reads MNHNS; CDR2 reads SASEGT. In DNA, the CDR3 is TGTGCCAGCAGTAGGGGGGGCCATAGCGCTAACAATGAGCAGTTCTTC. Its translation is CASSRGGHSANNEQFF.